What follows are 27 T cell receptor beta chains derived from one specimen sequenced in a study of molecular identifiers for immune sequencing clone quantification. TCRdb itself ran the PCR reads through MiXCR, one entry per CDR3 protein. The sample lists just under 650,000 distinct CDR3 sequences; just under 20% were seen once. Sequencing was performed on naive CD8+ T cells from blood, with Jurkat cell RNA spiked in. Stated subset: FACS-sorted CD8+CD4-CCR7+CD45RA+ naive T cells. The source is a human donor in good health. Some libraries in this study had Jurkat cell RNA spiked in.

In its sample, this clonotype was seen many times. This sequence joins TRBV9 and TRBJ2-7; possibly TRBD2 for D (5 bases). V was clipped by 1 base and J by 0 bases, with 8 bases between them. There are 14 residues in the CDR3. CDR1 is SGDLS, CDR2 YYNGEE, per germline. The CDR3 loop is CASSVTGSSYEQYF. CDR3 DNA: TGTGCCAGCAGCGTAACGGGGAGCTCCTACGAGCAGTACTTC. The complete variable domain, with remaining parts taken from reference TRBV9 and TRBJ2-7, reads DSGVTQTPKHLITATGQRVTLRCSPRSGDLSVYWYQQSLDQGLQFLIQYYNGEERAKGNILERFSAQQFPDLHSELNLSSLELGDSALYFCASSVTGSSYEQYFGPGTRLTVT.

This clonotype was seen only a few times. The genes are TRBV6-1 and TRBJ2-5; tentatively, D is TRBD2 (5 bases). With 11 bases removed from V and 4 bases from J, the gap between germline ends came to 17 bases. CDR1 and CDR2 (germline): MNHNS, SASEGT. The CDR3 has 13 amino acids. The CDR3 loop reads CAFRSGSGETQYF. The CDR3 DNA reads TGTGCCTTCCGAAGCGGAAGTGGAGAGACCCAGTACTTC.

This clonotype was seen a handful of times. The chain has TRBV12-3 or TRBV12-4 and TRBJ2-7; a possible D gene is TRBD1 (6 bases). V was cut by 6 bases and J by 3 bases, with 12 bases left in between. The CDR3 is made up of 13 amino acids. DNA for the CDR3: TGTGCCAGCAGGTCTGACAGGCACTACGAGCAGTACTTC. As protein: CASRSDRHYEQYF.

The CDR3 DNA reads TGTGCCAGCAGTTACTCGGACTACCGCTACGAGCAGTACTTC. Translating gives CASSYSDYRYEQYF. This rearrangement joins TRBV6-2 or TRBV6-3 to TRBJ2-7; D may be TRBD2 (6 bases). The CDR3 length is 14 residues. From germline, CDR1 is MNHEY and CDR2 SVGEGT. The ends were cut back, 0 bases at V and 3 bases at J, with 9 bases in the middle.

A note on this clonotype: Possible read error: a much larger clone is one base away. V is TRBV20-1 and J is TRBJ2-5; no clear D gene. CDR1 and CDR2 from the germline V gene are DFQATT and SNEGSKA (reference sequence). The CDR3 is made up of 12 amino acids. Here the CDR3 DNA reads TGCAGTGCTAGTCTTTGGCAAGAGATCCAGTACTTC. Residues: CSASLWQEIQYF.

This clonotype has at least ten counts. The chain links TRBV9 to TRBJ2-3; the D is unclear. The CDR3 is made up of 15 amino acids. V lost 1 base to trimming and J lost 2 bases, with 11 bases between them. Germline V gene lookup returns CDR1 SGDLS and CDR2 YYNGEE. The CDR3 sequence is CASSVQTALTDTQYF. CDR3 DNA: TGTGCCAGCAGCGTACAAACTGCACTCACAGATACGCAGTATTTT. The entire variable domain, with the rest obtained from reference TRBV9 and TRBJ2-3, is as follows: DSGVTQTPKHLITATGQRVTLRCSPRSGDLSVYWYQQSLDQGLQFLIQYYNGEERAKGNILERFSAQQFPDLHSELNLSSLELGDSALYFCASSVQTALTDTQYFGPGTRLTVL.

This clonotype was seen many times. The rearrangement uses TRBV5-1 and TRBJ2-7, with D possibly matching TRBD1 (6 bases). The CDR3 sequence is 15 residues long. The germline V gene has CDR1 SGHRS and CDR2 YFSETQ. V was cut by 0 bases and J by 3 bases, with 13 bases left in between. DNA for the CDR3: TGCGCCAGCAGCTTGGCCTTAGGGGACATCTACGAGCAGTACTTC. This codes for CASSLALGDIYEQYF. The variable domain in full, completed from reference TRBV5-1 and TRBJ2-7, reads KAGVTQTPRYLIKTRGQQVTLSCSPISGHRSVSWYQQTPGQGLQFLFEYFSETQRNKGNFPGRFSGRQFSNSRSEMNVSTLELGDSALYLCASSLALGDIYEQYFGPGTRLTVT.

Notes on this clonotype: One base away lies a much larger clone, so this may be a sequencing read error. The rearrangement uses TRBV27 and TRBJ2-3; D is perhaps TRBD2 (6 bases). This CDR3 contains 18 residues. The ends were cut back, 2 bases at V and 8 bases at J, with 26 bases in the middle. The germline gives CDR1 MNHEY, CDR2 SMNVEV (reference sequence). The CDR3, as DNA: TGTGCCAGCAGTTTAATCTTCCGGACTCGCAAGCTTAGCGGTACGCAGTATTTT. Translating gives CASSLIFRTRKLSGTQYF.

This clonotype has more than one count but fewer than ten. This may arise from a read error, as a much more abundant clone is one base away. The V and J genes are TRBV6-2 or TRBV6-3 and TRBJ2-3, with D possibly being TRBD1 (7 bases). This CDR3 is 16 amino acids long. Germline V gene data show CDR1 as MNHEY and CDR2 as SVGEGT. The CDR3 DNA sequence: TGTGCCAGCAGTTACTCCCAGGGGGGCCTGACGGATAGGCAGTATTTT. As protein: CASSYSQGGLTDRQYF.

In its sample, this clonotype was seen many times. The chain couples TRBV24-1 to TRBJ2-3; 10 bases match TRBD1. Germline V gives CDR1 KGHDR, CDR2 SFDVKD. CDR3 length equals 16 residues. The ends lost 4 bases at V and 3 bases at J; junction bases unmatched: 6. The CDR3 sequence: CATSDRDRGATDTQYF. The CDR3 coding sequence is TGTGCCACCAGTGACAGGGACAGGGGTGCAACAGATACGCAGTATTTT.

In the case of this clonotype: A clone one base away is much larger, so this may be a read error. The rearrangement links TRBV14 to TRBJ2-3; no firm D call. CDR1 is SGHDN and CDR2 is FVKESK in the germline V gene. This CDR3 has 15 amino acids. CDR3 region: CAGSQDVFPADTQYF. The CDR3 DNA sequence: TGTGCCGGCAGCCAAGACGTGTTTCCTGCGGATACGCAGTATTTT.

In the case of this clonotype: This clone may be a read error of a much larger clone one base away. V is TRBV6-6 and J is TRBJ2-7; 7 bases fit TRBD1. The CDR3 runs to 14 residues. Looked up from germline, CDR1 is MNHNY and CDR2 is SVGAGI (reference sequence). The CDR3 DNA follows: TGTGCCAGCAGTGGACGACAGGGCCCCTACGGGCAGTACTTC. This encodes CASSGRQGPYGQYF.

This clonotype was recorded at least ten times. CDR3 region: CASSGGTDTQYF. The CDR3 coding sequence is TGTGCCAGCAGTGGCGGCACAGATACGCAGTATTTT. The rearrangement joins TRBV2 to TRBJ2-3; no clear D. Germline CDR1 and CDR2: SNHLY and FYNNEI. Trimming removed 4 bases from V and 1 base from J, with 3 bases in between. The CDR3 is 12 amino acids.

This clonotype was seen more than once but under ten times. The chain couples TRBV10-3 to TRBJ2-1; 9 positions agree with TRBD1. After removal of 11 bases from V and 1 base from J, the junction contained 9 bases not matched to a gene. The CDR3 has 15 amino acids. The V gene's germline CDR1 is ENHRY and CDR2 SYGVKD. The CDR3 loop reads CALRPDRGSYNEQFF. The CDR3 coding sequence is TGTGCCCTCCGGCCGGACAGGGGTTCCTACAATGAGCAGTTCTTC.

There are many counts of this clonotype. In DNA, the CDR3 is TGTGCCAGCAGTTACGACCAGGGTCAGCCCCAGCATTTT. Amino acid sequence: CASSYDQGQPQHF. V and J are TRBV6-5 and TRBJ1-5, with a tentative D call TRBD1 (5 bases). V lost 2 bases and J lost 6, with 8 bases in between. Per germline, CDR1 MNHEY and CDR2 SVGAGI. CDR3 size: 13 residues.

This clonotype was seen many times. The chain links TRBV4-2 to TRBJ1-2; no firm D call. The CDR3 runs to 14 residues. The V end lost 1 base, the J end lost 7 bases, and 13 bases lay between the germline ends. Per the germline V gene, CDR1 is LGHNA and CDR2 is YNFKEQ. CDR3 nucleotide sequence: TGTGCCAGCAGCCAAGGCACCAGCAGCGGTGGCTACACCTTC. This sequence encodes CASSQGTSSGGYTF.

This clonotype appeared a few times. The V and J genes are TRBV5-4 and TRBJ2-5, with 8 nucleotides matching TRBD2. In germline, CDR1 is SGHNT, CDR2 YYREEE (reference sequence). The CDR3 runs 15 residues. V shed 3 bases, J shed 1 base, and the junction held 5 bases outside the gene matches. CDR3 DNA: TGTGCCAGCAGCTCTGTAGCGGGGAGCCAAGAGACCCAGTACTTC. Its protein product is CASSSVAGSQETQYF.

As regards this clonotype: Mismatch with germline at one junction end may stem from a read error. The rearrangement joins TRBV27 to TRBJ2-3; TRBD1 aligns across 8 bases. This CDR3 comprises 16 residues. Per germline, CDR1 MNHEY and CDR2 SMNVEV (reference sequence). This chain's CDR3 is CASGLSGGPQTDTQYF. DNA for the CDR3: TGTGCCAGCGGTTTATCAGGGGGCCCACAGACAGACACGCAGTATTTT.

The gene calls are TRBV27 and TRBJ1-5, with TRBD1 identical over 9 bases. V trimming: 5 bases; J trimming: 7 bases; junction bases outside the gene matches: 6. Germline CDR1 is MNHEY and CDR2 is SMNVEV (reference sequence). The CDR3 loop spans 14 amino acids. The CDR3 DNA sequence: TGTGCCAGCAGTCTCACAGGGGGCGTACAGCCCCAGCATTTT. Its protein is CASSLTGGVQPQHF.

A few counts support this clonotype. The chain links TRBV12-3 or TRBV12-4 to TRBJ2-2, with 11 bases aligning to TRBD2. V lost 11 bases, J lost 5 bases, and 10 bases stayed unmatched. The CDR3 contains 15 residues. The CDR3 coding sequence is TGTGCCTTATCTCTAGCGGGGGGCCCTACCGGGGAGCTGTTTTTT. Amino acid sequence: CALSLAGGPTGELFF.

With respect to this clonotype: A much larger clonotype is one base distant, so this may be a read error. V gene TRBV12-3 or TRBV12-4 combines with J gene TRBJ1-1; 8 bases are shared with TRBD1. The CDR3 consists of 14 residues. CDR3: CACSWTGSDTEAFF. DNA of the CDR3: TGTGCCTGCAGTTGGACAGGGTCTGACACTGAAGCTTTCTTT.

This chain links TRBV10-2 with TRBJ1-5; maybe TRBD1 (5 bases). CDR3 length equals 15 residues. Germline V gene data show CDR1 as WSHSY and CDR2 as SAAADI. Trimming stripped 0 bases from V and 4 bases from J, with 10 bases between. CDR3 in DNA: TGCGCCAGCAGTGAGTCAGCAGGGACGAATCAGCCCCAGCATTTT. Translated: CASSESAGTNQPQHF.

With regard to this clonotype: A single base separates this from a much larger clone, so it may be a read error. This chain links TRBV7-3 with TRBJ2-7; D is possibly TRBD1 (6 bases). The V and J ends lost 5 bases and 0 bases respectively, with 14 bases between them. CDR1 and CDR2 from the germline V gene are SGHTA and FQGTGA. This CDR3 contains 15 residues. CDR3 nucleotides: TGTGCCAGCAGCCGCGCCCAGGACAGCTCCTACGAGCAGTACTTC. Translation gives CASSRAQDSSYEQYF.

This clonotype appeared many times. CDR3 region: CASTQAGGSRYEQYF. In nucleotides, the CDR3 is TGTGCCAGCACCCAAGCGGGCGGGAGTCGGTACGAGCAGTACTTC. The chain combines TRBV28 with TRBJ2-7; 7 nucleotides match TRBD2. CDR1 and CDR2 (germline): MDHEN, SYDVKM. V dropped 7 bases and J dropped 4; count of bases not matched to a gene: 13. The CDR3 length is 15 residues.

This clonotype came up a few times. The V and J genes are TRBV7-9 and TRBJ2-1, with D possibly matching TRBD2 (7 bases). The CDR3 consists of 15 residues. The V end lost 5 bases, the J end lost 5 bases, and 16 bases lay between the germline ends. The germline CDR1 and CDR2 sequences are SEHNR and FQNEAQ (reference sequence). The CDR3 spells CASSPDAGADNEQFF. CDR3 bases: TGTGCCAGCAGCCCCGACGCGGGGGCGGACAATGAGCAGTTCTTC.

There are many counts of this clonotype. The chain has TRBV7-9 and TRBJ2-3; the match to TRBD2 covers 8 bases. Germline CDR1 is SEHNR and CDR2 is FQNEAQ (reference sequence). V lost 3 bases, J lost 2 bases, and 7 bases stayed unmatched. The CDR3 sequence is 16 residues long. The CDR3 region is CASSFLLAEPTDTQYF. The CDR3 DNA follows: TGTGCCAGCAGCTTCTTACTAGCGGAGCCCACAGATACGCAGTATTTT.

This clonotype has a count of ten or more. The rearrangement uses TRBV28 and TRBJ2-3, with TRBD1 identical over 8 bases. Unmatched junction bases numbered 23, after V lost 5 bases and J lost 7 bases. Looked up from germline, CDR1 is MDHEN and CDR2 is SYDVKM. This CDR3 has 19 residues. CDR3 DNA: TGTGCCAGCAGTACAGGGGGTATTGGTCCCGGGTCGTTAATATATACGCAGTATTTT. Protein product: CASSTGGIGPGSLIYTQYF.